This record concerns one TCR beta chain sequence. The sample originates from a study of response to subunit inactivated influenza vaccine. CDR3 length: 15 amino acids. V gave up 4 bases and J gave up 0 bases, with 13 bases separating them. TCRdb re-called the RT-PCR reads with MiXCR, one entry per CDR3 protein. The sample holds 400,000 to 550,000 distinct CDR3 sequences, roughly 27% seen once. The source material was CD4+ T cells sorted from PBMCs, sampled around 5 days after vaccination. This rearrangement joins TRBV12-3 or TRBV12-4 to TRBJ2-7; TRBD1 might be the D (6 bases). The sequence was obtained from a middle-aged man who received an inactivated influenza vaccine. The CDR3 DNA reads as TGTGCCAGCAGTTCCCCCCGGACAGTCTCCTACGAGCAGTACTTC. This sequence encodes CASSSPRTVSYEQYF.